Detailed here is one T cell receptor (beta chain). These data come from a study of technical replicates of blood from a few donors. The data were produced by immunoSEQ multiplex PCR, yet TCRdb's version contains in-frame clones alone and is incomplete. Here the sample spans some 68,000 clones, about 95% being singletons. V was clipped by 7 bases and J by 3 bases; unmatched bases: 4. Germline CDR1 SGHRS, CDR2 YFSETQ. The CDR3 consists of 14 residues. The J gene is TRBJ2-1, the V gene TRBV5-1, with 10 nucleotides matching TRBD1. The sequence was obtained from a human donor in good health. What was sequenced was T cells isolated from PBMCs. The CDR3 sequence is CASGGQGIYNEQFF. In nucleotides, the CDR3 is TGCGCCAGCGGGGGACAGGGGATCTACAATGAGCAGTTCTTC.